This TCR beta chain emerged from a study of shared clonotypes between healthy human individuals. About the research overall: The donor pool was made up of a couple of women and three men aged 18 to 49. Per donor, three plates held CD4 naive cells, three held CD4 memory, two held CD8 naive and one held CD8 memory.

Study-wide points: Researchers sampled only blood; tissue repertoires likely differ.

Germline assignment: CDR1 SEHNR and CDR2 FQNEAQ (reference sequence). The V segment lost 1 base and the J segment 0 bases; nucleotides outside the gene matches: 6. The CDR3 consists of 18 residues. TCRdb keeps only in-frame clones here, not all; method: immunoSEQ multiplex PCR. The sample consists of millions of clones, roughly nine tenths of them appearing once. Donation came from healthy HIV-negative adults that had no recent acute infections or vaccinations. With respect to this clone: What it binds is not known.

The TCR comes from a young man in good health. V usage is TRBV7-9 and J usage is TRBJ2-3, with TRBD2 identical over 11 bases. Material: naive CD4+ T cells sorted from blood. Subset specified: CD45RA+ positively selected. Here the CDR3 DNA reads TGTGCCAGCAGCTTAGGACTAGCGGGGCCTGCTAGCACAGATACGCAGTATTTT. Its protein product is CASSLGLAGPASTDTQYF.